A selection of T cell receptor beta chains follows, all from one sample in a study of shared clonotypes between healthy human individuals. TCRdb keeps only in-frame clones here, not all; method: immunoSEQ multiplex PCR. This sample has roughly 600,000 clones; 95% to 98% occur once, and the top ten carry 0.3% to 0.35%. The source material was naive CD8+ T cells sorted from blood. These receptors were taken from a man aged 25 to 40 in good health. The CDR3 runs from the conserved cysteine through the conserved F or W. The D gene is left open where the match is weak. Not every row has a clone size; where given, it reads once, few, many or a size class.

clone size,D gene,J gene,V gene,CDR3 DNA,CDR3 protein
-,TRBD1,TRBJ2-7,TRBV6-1,TGTGCCAGCAGGGGACAGGGGCCGTTCTACGAGCAGTACTTC,CASRGQGPFYEQYF
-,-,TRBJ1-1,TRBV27,TGTGCCAGCAGTGCGGGACTGTTCTACACTGAAGCTTTCTTT,CASSAGLFYTEAFF
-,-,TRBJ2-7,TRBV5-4,TGTGCCAGCACCCCAGGGGGGACCTACGAGCAGTACTTC,CASTPGGTYEQYF
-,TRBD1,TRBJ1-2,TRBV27,TGTGCCAGCAGTTTTGGCCGGACAGGCTATGGCTACACCTTC,CASSFGRTGYGYTF
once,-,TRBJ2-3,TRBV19,TGTGCCAGTAGTAGGCTAGCCGACACAGATACGCAGTATTTT,CASSRLADTDTQYF
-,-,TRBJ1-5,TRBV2,TGTGCCAGCAGGGATCGATCAGGGGGCAATCAGCCCCAGCATTTT,CASRDRSGGNQPQHF
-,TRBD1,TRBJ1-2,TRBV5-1,TGCGCCAGCAGCCTTGAGACAGGGAATTACGGCTACACCTTC,CASSLETGNYGYTF
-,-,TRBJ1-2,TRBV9,TGTGCCAGCAGCGTAGGGTCCCGTACAGGAAACGGCTACACCTTC,CASSVGSRTGNGYTF
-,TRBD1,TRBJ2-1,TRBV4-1,TGCGCCAGCAGCCAGATACCGGGACAGGGGACCGACAATGAGCAGTTCTTC,CASSQIPGQGTDNEQFF
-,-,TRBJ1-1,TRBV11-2,TGTGCCAGCAGCCCCCGACAGAACACTGAAGCTTTCTTT,CASSPRQNTEAFF
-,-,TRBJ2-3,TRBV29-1,TGCAGCGTCCTTAAGTTGGGCACAGATACGCAGTATTTT,CSVLKLGTDTQYF
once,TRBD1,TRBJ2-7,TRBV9,TGTGCCAGCAGCGCATGGGACAGGGAATACGAGCAGTACTTC,CASSAWDREYEQYF
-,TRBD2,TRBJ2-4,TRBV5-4,TGTGCCAGCAGCAAGTGGGGACTAGCGGGCGAACAGTACTTC,CASSKWGLAGEQYF
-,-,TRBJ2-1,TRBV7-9,TGTGCCAGCAGCCCTTTACGGGAGCGGGCCTACAATGAGCAGTTCTTC,CASSPLRERAYNEQFF
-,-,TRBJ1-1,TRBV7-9,TGTGCCAGCAGCTTTCGGGCATTTGGGGCTTTCTTT,CASSFRAFGAFF
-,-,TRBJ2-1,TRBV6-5,TGTGCCAGCAGTTACTCGGGATTCTACAATGAGCAGTTCTTC,CASSYSGFYNEQFF
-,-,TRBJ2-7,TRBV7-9,TGTGCCAGCAGCTCGGAGACGGCGGCCGAGCAGTACTTC,CASSSETAAEQYF
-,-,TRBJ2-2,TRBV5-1,TGCGCCAGCAGCTCCCCAGGGGATAACACCGGGGAGCTGTTTTTT,CASSSPGDNTGELFF
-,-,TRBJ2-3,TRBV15,TGTGCCACCAGCAGAGGAGGTAGCACAGATACGCAGTATTTT,CATSRGGSTDTQYF
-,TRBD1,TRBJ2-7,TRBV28,TGTGCCAGCAGTACGACGAGGACAGGCCGCCTCTCCTACGAGCAGTACTTC,CASSTTRTGRLSYEQYF
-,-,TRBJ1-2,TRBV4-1,TGCGCCAGCAGCCAATTTGGAAACAGCAACTATGGCTACACCTTC,CASSQFGNSNYGYTF
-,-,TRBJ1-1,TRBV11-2,TGTGCCAGCAGCTTAGATTCTACTCTCGAAGCTTTCTTT,CASSLDSTLEAFF
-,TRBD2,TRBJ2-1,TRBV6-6,TGTGCCAGCAGTTACCCCTCGGGACTAGCGACGAATGAGCAGTTCTTC,CASSYPSGLATNEQFF
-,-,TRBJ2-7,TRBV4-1,TGCGCCAGCAGCCAAGATTTCCACGAGCAGTACTTC,CASSQDFHEQYF
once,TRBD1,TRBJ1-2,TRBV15,TGTGCCACCAGCAGAGATATTCGGACAGGACCGGATGGCTACACCTTC,CATSRDIRTGPDGYTF
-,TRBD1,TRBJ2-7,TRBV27,TGTGCCAGCAGACCATGGACAGGGAACTACGAGCAGTACTTC,CASRPWTGNYEQYF
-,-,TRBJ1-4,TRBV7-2,TGTGCCAGCAGCTTCATAGCTAATGAAAAACTGTTTTTT,CASSFIANEKLFF
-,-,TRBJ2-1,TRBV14,TGTGCCAGCAGCCAGAGGACAGCCTACAATGAGCAGTTCTTC,CASSQRTAYNEQFF
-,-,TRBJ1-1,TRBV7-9,TGTGCCAGCAGTCATTCCCCAGCATCTGTGAACACTGAAGCTTTCTTT,CASSHSPASVNTEAFF
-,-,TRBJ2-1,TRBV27,TGTGCCAGCAGTTTTGGACGATCCAATGAGCAGTTCTTC,CASSFGRSNEQFF
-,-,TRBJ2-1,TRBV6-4,TGTGCCAGCAGTGACTCGAAATCGGTCTCCTACAATGAGCAGTTCTTC,CASSDSKSVSYNEQFF
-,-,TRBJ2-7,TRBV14,TGTGCCAGCAGCCAATTGGGCCCCTACGAGCAGTACTTC,CASSQLGPYEQYF
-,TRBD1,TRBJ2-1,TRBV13,TGTGCCAGCAGCACAGCCGGGACAGGCGCCTACAATGAGCAGTTCTTC,CASSTAGTGAYNEQFF
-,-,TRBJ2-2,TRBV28,TGTGCCAGCAGTTTACTAGCGACCTCGAACACCGGGGAGCTGTTTTTT,CASSLLATSNTGELFF
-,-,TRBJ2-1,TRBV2,TGTGCCGCCAGAGGCCTATACAATGAGCAGTTCTTC,CAARGLYNEQFF
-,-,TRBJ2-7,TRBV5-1,TGCGCCAGCAGCCCGGCAGAATTTCCGACCTACGAGCAGTACTTC,CASSPAEFPTYEQYF
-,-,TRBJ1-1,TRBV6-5,TGTGCCAGCAGCTCTAAGGGCGGCACTGAAGCTTTCTTT,CASSSKGGTEAFF
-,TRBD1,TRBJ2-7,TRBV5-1,TGCGCCAGCAGCTCTGGGACAGGGGGGTACGAGCAGTACTTC,CASSSGTGGYEQYF
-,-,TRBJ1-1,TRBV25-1,TGTGCCAGCAGTGACGACGGGGGTGAAACTGAAGCTTTCTTT,CASSDDGGETEAFF
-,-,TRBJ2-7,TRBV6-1,TGTGCCAGCAGTGAGAGGGGAATTGACAGGAGTCGCGAGCAGTACTTC,CASSERGIDRSREQYF
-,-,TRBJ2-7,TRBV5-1,TGCGCCAGCAGCTTAGATATATACGAGCAGTACTTC,CASSLDIYEQYF
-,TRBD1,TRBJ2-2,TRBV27,TGTGCCAGCAGCTACTCAACCGGGACAGGGAGGTTCTCGGGCACCGGGGAGCTGTTTTTT,CASSYSTGTGRFSGTGELFF
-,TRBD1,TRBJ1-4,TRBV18,TGTGCCAGCCCAAGGGGGACAGTCAATGAAAAACTGTTTTTT,CASPRGTVNEKLFF